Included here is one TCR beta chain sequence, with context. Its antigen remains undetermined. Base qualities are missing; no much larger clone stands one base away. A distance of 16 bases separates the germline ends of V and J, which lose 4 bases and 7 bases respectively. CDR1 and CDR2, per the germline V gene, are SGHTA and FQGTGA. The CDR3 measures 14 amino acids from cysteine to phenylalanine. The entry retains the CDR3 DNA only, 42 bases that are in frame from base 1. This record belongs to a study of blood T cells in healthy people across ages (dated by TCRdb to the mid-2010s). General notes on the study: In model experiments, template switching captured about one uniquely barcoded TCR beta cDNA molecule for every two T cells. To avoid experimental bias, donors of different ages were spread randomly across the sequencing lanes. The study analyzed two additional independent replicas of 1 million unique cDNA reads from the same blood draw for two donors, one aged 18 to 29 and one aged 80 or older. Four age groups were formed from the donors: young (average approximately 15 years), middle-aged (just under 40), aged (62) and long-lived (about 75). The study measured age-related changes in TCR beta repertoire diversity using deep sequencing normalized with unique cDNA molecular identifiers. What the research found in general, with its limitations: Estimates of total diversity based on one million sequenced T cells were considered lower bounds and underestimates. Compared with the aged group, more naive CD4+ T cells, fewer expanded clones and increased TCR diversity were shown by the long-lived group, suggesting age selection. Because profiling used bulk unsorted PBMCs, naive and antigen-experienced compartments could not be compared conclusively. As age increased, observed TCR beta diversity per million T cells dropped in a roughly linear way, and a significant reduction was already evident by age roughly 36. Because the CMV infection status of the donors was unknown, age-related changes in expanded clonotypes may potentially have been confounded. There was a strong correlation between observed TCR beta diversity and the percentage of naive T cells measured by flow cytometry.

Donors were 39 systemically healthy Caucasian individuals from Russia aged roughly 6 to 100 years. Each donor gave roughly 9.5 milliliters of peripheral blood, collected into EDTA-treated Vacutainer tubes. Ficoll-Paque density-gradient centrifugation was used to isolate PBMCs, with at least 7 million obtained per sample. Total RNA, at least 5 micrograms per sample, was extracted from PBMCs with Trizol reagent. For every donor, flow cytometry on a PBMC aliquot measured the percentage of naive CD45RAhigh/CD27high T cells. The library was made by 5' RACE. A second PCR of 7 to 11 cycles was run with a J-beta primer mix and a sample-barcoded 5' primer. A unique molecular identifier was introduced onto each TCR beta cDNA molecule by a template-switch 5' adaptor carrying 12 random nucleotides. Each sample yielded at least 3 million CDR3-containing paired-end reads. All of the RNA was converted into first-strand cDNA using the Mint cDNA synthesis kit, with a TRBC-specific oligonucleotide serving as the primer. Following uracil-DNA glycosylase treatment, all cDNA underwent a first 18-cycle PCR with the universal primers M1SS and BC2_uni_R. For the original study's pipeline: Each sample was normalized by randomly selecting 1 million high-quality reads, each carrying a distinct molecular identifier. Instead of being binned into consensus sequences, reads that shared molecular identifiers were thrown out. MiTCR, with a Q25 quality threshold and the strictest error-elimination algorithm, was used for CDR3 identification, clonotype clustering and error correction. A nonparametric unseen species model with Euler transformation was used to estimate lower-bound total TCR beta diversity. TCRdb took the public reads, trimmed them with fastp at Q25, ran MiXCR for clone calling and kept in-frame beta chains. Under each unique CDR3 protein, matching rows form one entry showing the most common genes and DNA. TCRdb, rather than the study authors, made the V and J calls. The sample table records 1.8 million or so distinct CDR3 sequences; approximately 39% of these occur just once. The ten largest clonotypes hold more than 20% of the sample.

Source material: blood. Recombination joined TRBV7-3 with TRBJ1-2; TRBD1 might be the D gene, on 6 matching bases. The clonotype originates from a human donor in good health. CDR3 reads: CASSSGTPGGGYTF. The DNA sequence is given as TGTGCCAGCAGCTCGGGGACACCTGGGGGTGGCTACACCTTC.